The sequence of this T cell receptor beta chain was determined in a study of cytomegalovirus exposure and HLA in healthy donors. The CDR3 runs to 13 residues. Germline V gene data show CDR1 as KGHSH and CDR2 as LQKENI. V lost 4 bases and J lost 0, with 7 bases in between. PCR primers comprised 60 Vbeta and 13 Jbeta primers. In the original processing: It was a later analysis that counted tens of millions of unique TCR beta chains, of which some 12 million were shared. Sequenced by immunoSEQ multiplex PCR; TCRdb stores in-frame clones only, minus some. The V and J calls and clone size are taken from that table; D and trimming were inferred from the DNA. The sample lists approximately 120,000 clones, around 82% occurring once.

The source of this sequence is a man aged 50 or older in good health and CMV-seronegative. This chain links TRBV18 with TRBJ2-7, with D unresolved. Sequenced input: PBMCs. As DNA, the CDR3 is TGTGCCAGCTCACGACAAGACTCCTACGAGCAGTACTTC. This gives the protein CASSRQDSYEQYF.